Presented here are 27 T cell receptor beta chains from one specimen sequenced in a study of cytomegalovirus exposure and HLA in healthy donors. Primers: 60 Vbeta forward and 13 Jbeta reverse. Clones were sequenced by immunoSEQ multiplex PCR, and TCRdb holds only the in-frame ones, with some missing. The sample has about 96,000 clones, and its top ten clones hold 3.4%. Sequencing input: PBMCs. The receptors come from a woman under 40 in good health and CMV-seronegative.

The CDR3 DNA follows: TGTGCCAGCAGTTTGACAGGGGGCAGAGGGGAGACCCAGTACTTC. Residues: CASSLTGGRGETQYF. J is TRBJ2-5 and V is TRBV27, with TRBD1 matching 10 bases. Germline CDR1 and CDR2: MNHEY and SMNVEV (reference sequence). Trimming at V came to 3 bases and at J to 5 bases, leaving 6 bases not matched to a gene. There are 15 residues in the CDR3.

V is TRBV27 and J is TRBJ2-7; D unresolved. Germline-derived CDR1 and CDR2 are MNHEY and SMNVEV (reference sequence). V lost 2 bases, J lost 6 bases, and 11 bases lay in between. The CDR3 has 13 residues. CDR3 amino acids: CASSLGPRIEQYF. DNA of the CDR3: TGTGCCAGCAGTTTAGGCCCACGTATCGAGCAGTACTTC.

The rearrangement uses TRBV7-8 and TRBJ2-7, with D tentatively TRBD2 (5 bases). CDR1 SGHVS and CDR2 FQNEAQ come from the germline V gene. This CDR3 has 14 residues. V lost 1 base, J lost 5 bases, and 12 bases lay in between. CDR3 DNA: TGTGCCAGCAGCTTAGTACCGCACGGGGACGAGCAGTACTTC. Amino acid sequence: CASSLVPHGDEQYF.

The V and J genes are TRBV7-2 and TRBJ2-7; D not certain. The germline V gene has CDR1 SGHTA and CDR2 FQGNSA. The CDR3 is 14 amino acids. The V and J ends lost 1 base and 6 bases respectively, with 13 bases between them. The CDR3 nucleotides read TGTGCCAGCAGCTTAGAAGTAAGCTCGGGCGAGCAGTACTTC. As protein: CASSLEVSSGEQYF.

This chain links TRBV6-5 with TRBJ1-4, with no clear D. Germline V gives CDR1 MNHEY, CDR2 SVGAGI. This CDR3 is 14 amino acids long. Between the trimmed V and J ends, which lost 0 bases and 7 bases, there was a span of 9 bases. The CDR3 DNA sequence: TGTGCCAGCAGTTACTCCTTCCGGGTTGAAAAACTGTTTTTT. Translated: CASSYSFRVEKLFF.

The V call is TRBV6-4, the J call TRBJ2-2, with 7 bases matching TRBD2. The V segment lost 0 bases and the J segment 4 bases; nucleotides outside the gene matches: 2. The CDR3 has 15 residues. CDR1 and CDR2 (germline): MRHNA, SNTAGT. Written as DNA, the CDR3 is TGTGCCAGCAGTGACTCGGGGGGGAGCACCGGGGAGCTGTTTTTT. This encodes CASSDSGGSTGELFF.

The rearrangement links TRBV7-8 to TRBJ1-1, with D unresolved. V dropped 5 bases and J dropped 1 base, with 8 bases sitting between them. Germline loops: CDR1 SGHVS, CDR2 FQNEAQ. The length of the CDR3 is 13 residues. The CDR3 coding sequence is TGTGCCAGCAGCCTCTCAGAGAACACTGAAGCTTTCTTT. Its translation is CASSLSENTEAFF.

The chain joins TRBV5-6 to TRBJ2-1; 12 bases map to TRBD2. V lost 4 bases to trimming and J lost 6 bases; unmatched junction nucleotides: 8. The V gene's germline CDR1 is SGHDT and CDR2 YYEEEE. The CDR3 covers 16 residues. The CDR3 sequence: CASSNASGGVFNEQFF. In DNA form, the CDR3 reads TGTGCCAGCAGCAACGCTAGCGGGGGGGTTTTCAATGAGCAGTTCTTC.

The chain recombines TRBV5-1 with TRBJ2-5; 8 nucleotides align to TRBD1. This CDR3 is 14 amino acids long. J lost 5 bases, V lost 4 bases, and 7 bases had no gene match. Germline V gene sequence: CDR1 SGHRS, CDR2 YFSETQ. Written as DNA, the CDR3 is TGCGCCAGCAGCGTGGACAGGGTTAAGGAGACCCAGTACTTC. As protein: CASSVDRVKETQYF. Complete variable domain (other parts from reference TRBV5-1 and TRBJ2-5): KAGVTQTPRYLIKTRGQQVTLSCSPISGHRSVSWYQQTPGQGLQFLFEYFSETQRNKGNFPGRFSGRQFSNSRSEMNVSTLELGDSALYLCASSVDRVKETQYFGPGTRLLVL.

CDR3 protein: CASRPLTGGPDYGYTF. Here the CDR3 DNA reads TGTGCCAGCAGACCCCTTACCGGGGGGCCTGACTATGGCTACACCTTC. V and J are TRBV7-8 and TRBJ1-2; tentatively, D is TRBD1 (6 bases). Germline loops: CDR1 SGHVS, CDR2 FQNEAQ. This CDR3 is built from 16 residues. Trimming took off 6 bases at V and 3 bases at J, with 20 bases between the two ends.

The J gene is TRBJ1-1, the V gene TRBV18; D may be TRBD1 (5 bases). The germline V gene encodes CDR1 KGHSH and CDR2 LQKENI. Deletions cut 0 bases from V and 4 bases from J, with 6 bases between. The CDR3 covers 13 residues. DNA for the CDR3: TGTGCCAGCTCACCACCCGGGGGCACTGAAGCTTTCTTT. Translation: CASSPPGGTEAFF. The full variable domain, with the rest looked up from reference TRBV18 and TRBJ1-1, is NAGVMQNPRHLVRRRGQEARLRCSPMKGHSHVYWYRQLPEEGLKFMVYLQKENIIDESGMPKERFSAEFPKEGPSILRIQQVVRGDSAAYFCASSPPGGTEAFFGQGTRLTVV.

The gene calls are TRBV11-1 and TRBJ2-3; TRBD1 is a possible D gene (6 bases). Per the germline V gene, CDR1 is SGHAT and CDR2 is FQDESV (reference sequence). The CDR3 runs to 13 residues. V gave up 4 bases and J gave up 4 bases, with 9 bases separating them. CDR3 sequence (DNA): TGTGCCAGCAGCTCTCAGGGGCCAGATACGCAGTATTTT. It translates to CASSSQGPDTQYF.

The CDR3 bases are TGCAGCGTTGTGGACCGGGACAGGGCCCTGAATGAGCAGTTCTTC. Its protein product is CSVVDRDRALNEQFF. The chain combines TRBV29-1 with TRBJ2-1; 9 nucleotides agree with TRBD1. V was clipped by 4 bases and J by 7 bases; unmatched bases: 11. Germline V lookup: CDR1 SQVTM, CDR2 ANQGSEA. The CDR3 sequence is 15 residues long.

The chain uses TRBV9 and TRBJ2-7; 7 nucleotides match TRBD2. J lost 4 bases, V lost 4 bases, and 2 bases had no gene match. Looked up from germline, CDR1 is SGDLS and CDR2 is YYNGEE. CDR3 size: 12 residues. The CDR3 region has the DNA TGTGCCAGCAGCCCGGGGGGATACGAGCAGTACTTC. It is translated as CASSPGGYEQYF.

V and J are TRBV4-1 and TRBJ1-3; 7 nucleotides match TRBD1. CDR3 length equals 17 residues. V dropped 3 bases and J dropped 0; count of bases not matched to a gene: 8. The germline V gene encodes CDR1 MGHRA and CDR2 YSYEKL. CDR3 in DNA: TGCGCCAGCAGCCAGATAGACAGGGCCCTCTCTGGAAACACCATATATTTT. It codes for CASSQIDRALSGNTIYF.

The rearrangement uses TRBV5-1 and TRBJ1-1; TRBD1 matches at 9 bases. This CDR3 region has 13 residues. Per the germline V gene, CDR1 is SGHRS and CDR2 is YFSETQ. V shed 4 bases and J 4 bases; nucleotides not matched to a gene: 2. The CDR3 region has the DNA TGCGCCAGCAGCAAGGGACAGGGCACTGAAGCTTTCTTT. Translation: CASSKGQGTEAFF.

This chain connects TRBV28 to TRBJ2-7; D is uncertain. CDR1 and CDR2 (germline): MDHEN, SYDVKM. This CDR3 has 12 amino acids. The ends were cut back, 5 bases at V and 10 bases at J, with 15 bases in the middle. CDR3: CASSPRPVTQYF. The CDR3, as DNA: TGTGCCAGCAGTCCGCGACCAGTGACTCAGTACTTC.

V is TRBV6-6 and J is TRBJ1-1, with D maybe TRBD1 (6 bases). CDR3 length: 13 amino acids. Germline loops: CDR1 MNHNY, CDR2 SVGAGI (reference sequence). The CDR3 DNA reads TGTGCAACAGGGCCGGCTATGAACACTGAAGCTTTCTTT. This codes for CATGPAMNTEAFF.

The chain recombines TRBV10-2 with TRBJ1-1; D is possibly TRBD1 (6 bases). Germline CDR1 and CDR2: WSHSY and SAAADI. Trimming took 6 bases from V and 5 from J, leaving 16 bases between them. CDR3 length: 14 amino acids. DNA for the CDR3: TGCGCCAGCAGGTTGTCAGGGGCAGGAACTGAAGCTTTCTTT. Protein sequence: CASRLSGAGTEAFF.

The CDR3 sequence is CSVPVGNTIYF. The CDR3, as DNA: TGCAGCGTTCCAGTCGGAAACACCATATATTTT. The chain combines TRBV29-1 with TRBJ1-3; D remains ambiguous. The CDR3 length is 11 residues. Trimming pared 5 bases from V and 4 bases from J, leaving 6 bases between. CDR1 and CDR2 (germline): SQVTM, ANQGSEA.

This chain uses TRBV27 with TRBJ1-2, with a weak D call TRBD1 (6 bases). In germline, CDR1 is MNHEY, CDR2 SMNVEV (reference sequence). Between the trimmed V and J ends, which lost 6 bases and 4 bases, there was a span of 24 bases. The CDR3 runs to 17 residues. For the CDR3, the DNA is TGTGCCAGCAGCCCTCGAGGACAGCCCCCCGAGATCTATGGCTACACCTTC. This sequence encodes CASSPRGQPPEIYGYTF.

The chain has TRBV11-2 and TRBJ2-1, with 10 bases lining up with TRBD2. The CDR3 is 15 residues long. Trimming removed 5 bases from V and 0 bases from J; junction bases left unmatched: 1. Germline values: CDR1 SGHAT, CDR2 FQNNGV. The CDR3 DNA sequence: TGTGCCAGCAGCCCTAGCGGGAGCTCCTACAATGAGCAGTTCTTC. It yields the protein CASSPSGSSYNEQFF.

The rearrangement links TRBV9 to TRBJ2-2; D is perhaps TRBD2 (7 bases). This CDR3 has 14 residues. CDR1 is SGDLS, CDR2 YYNGEE, per germline. Between the trimmed V and J ends, which lost 0 bases and 6 bases, there was a span of 9 bases. CDR3: CASSVAGGPGELFF. The CDR3 DNA reads TGTGCCAGCAGCGTAGCGGGGGGCCCCGGGGAGCTGTTTTTT.

The V call is TRBV2, the J call TRBJ2-3, with 10 bases fitting TRBD2. The junction had 4 bases not matched to a gene; V was cut back by 7 bases and J by 0 bases. Germline CDR1 SNHLY, CDR2 FYNNEI. CDR3 length: 15 amino acids. CDR3 DNA sequence: TGTGCCAGCATCGGACTAGCGGATAGCACAGATACGCAGTATTTT. This gives the protein CASIGLADSTDTQYF.

The chain recombines TRBV25-1 with TRBJ2-1; 7 bases map to TRBD1. Germline-derived CDR1 and CDR2 are MGHDK and SYGVNS. The CDR3 has 15 residues. V was pared by 4 bases and J by 0 bases, with 3 bases of the junction left unmatched. CDR3 in amino acids: CASSGTGRSYNEQFF. Here the CDR3 DNA reads TGTGCCAGCAGTGGGACAGGACGCTCCTACAATGAGCAGTTCTTC.

The chain links TRBV2 to TRBJ2-7, with a possible D match to TRBD2 (5 bases). Trimming cost V 4 bases and J 1 base, with 11 bases left between them. Germline lookup yields CDR1 SNHLY and CDR2 FYNNEI. This CDR3 region has 14 residues. The DNA of the CDR3 is TGTGCCAGCAGTGGTGGAAGCGGTTCCTACGAGCAGTACTTC. Translating gives CASSGGSGSYEQYF.

V and J are TRBV7-9 and TRBJ1-1, with no clear D. The CDR3 spans 14 residues. Germline values: CDR1 SEHNR, CDR2 FQNEAQ (reference sequence). Trimming stripped 3 bases from V and 1 base from J, with 9 bases between. The CDR3 DNA follows: TGTGCCAGCAGCTTCCGTGAGGCGAACACTGAAGCTTTCTTT. It is translated as CASSFREANTEAFF.